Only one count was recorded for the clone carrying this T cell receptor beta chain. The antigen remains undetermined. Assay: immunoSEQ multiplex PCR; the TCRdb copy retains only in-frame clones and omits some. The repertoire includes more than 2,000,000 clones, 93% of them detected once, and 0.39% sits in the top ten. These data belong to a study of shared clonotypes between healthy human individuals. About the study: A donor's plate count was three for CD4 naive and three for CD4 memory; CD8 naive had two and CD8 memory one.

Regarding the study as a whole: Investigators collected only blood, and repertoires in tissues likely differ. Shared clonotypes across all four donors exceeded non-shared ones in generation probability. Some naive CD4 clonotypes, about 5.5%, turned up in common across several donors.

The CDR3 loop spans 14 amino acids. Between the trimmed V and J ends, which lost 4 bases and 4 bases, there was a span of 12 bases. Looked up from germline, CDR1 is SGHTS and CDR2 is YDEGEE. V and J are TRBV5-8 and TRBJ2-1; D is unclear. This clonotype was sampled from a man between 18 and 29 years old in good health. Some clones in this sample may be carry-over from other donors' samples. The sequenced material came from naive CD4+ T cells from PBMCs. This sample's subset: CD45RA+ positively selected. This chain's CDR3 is CASSNRHPYNEQFF. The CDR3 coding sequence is TGTGCCAGCAGCAACAGACACCCATACAATGAGCAGTTCTTC.